The rows below give T cell receptor beta chains drawn from one sample of a study of Graves' ophthalmopathy and Graves' hyperthyroidism. Via MiXCR, TCRdb re-called the multiplex PCR reads, giving one row per CDR3 protein. The sample holds hundreds of thousands of distinct CDR3 sequences, 22% seen once. The source material was peripheral blood. The origin of the receptors is a woman aged 18-35 years with stable Graves' hyperthyroidism. Some clones in this sample may be carry-over from other donors' samples. CDR3s include the opening cysteine and the closing phenylalanine or tryptophan. The D gene is left open where the match is weak. A row's size may be missing; if present it is once, few, many or a size class.

D gene: -; CDR3 length: 16; J gene: TRBJ2-7; clone size: -; V gene: TRBV20-1; CDR3 DNA: TGCAGTGCTAGAGATCAAGGGTGGTCAAAAGGTGGCGAGCAGTACTTC; CDR3 protein: CSARDQGWSKGGEQYF
D gene: -; CDR3 length: 14; J gene: TRBJ2-7; clone size: few; V gene: TRBV6-2/TRBV6-3; CDR3 DNA: TGTGCCAGCAGTTACGGTCAGAGCTCCTACGAGCAGTACTTC; CDR3 protein: CASSYGQSSYEQYF
D gene: -; CDR3 length: 14; J gene: TRBJ2-7; clone size: -; V gene: TRBV9; CDR3 DNA: TGTGCCAGCAGCGTCCGGGACGGGCTCTACGAGCAGTACTTC; CDR3 protein: CASSVRDGLYEQYF
D gene: -; CDR3 length: 15; J gene: TRBJ2-2; clone size: few; V gene: TRBV2; CDR3 DNA: TGTGCCAGCAGTGAATCCCGCTCGGCTACCGGGGAGCTGTTTTTT; CDR3 protein: CASSESRSATGELFF
D gene: -; CDR3 length: 15; J gene: TRBJ1-3; clone size: -; V gene: TRBV12-3/TRBV12-4; CDR3 DNA: TGTGCCAGCACCCATCCAGGAAACCCTGGAAACACCATATATTTT; CDR3 protein: CASTHPGNPGNTIYF
D gene: -; CDR3 length: 16; J gene: TRBJ2-7; clone size: once; V gene: TRBV20-1; CDR3 DNA: TGCAGTGCCAAGGGAATGTCGACAGGCCGTACCTACGAGCAGTACTTC; CDR3 protein: CSAKGMSTGRTYEQYF
D gene: TRBD2; CDR3 length: 14; J gene: TRBJ2-2; clone size: -; V gene: TRBV29-1; CDR3 DNA: TGCAGCGTCCCCGGGGCGGGAGGGCCCGGGGAGCTGTTTTTT; CDR3 protein: CSVPGAGGPGELFF
D gene: TRBD1; CDR3 length: 15; J gene: TRBJ2-5; clone size: -; V gene: TRBV6-2/TRBV6-3; CDR3 DNA: TGTGCCAGCAGGGAGACAGGGGGCTTCCAAGAGACCCAGTACTTC; CDR3 protein: CASRETGGFQETQYF
D gene: -; CDR3 length: 12; J gene: TRBJ2-5; clone size: -; V gene: TRBV20-1; CDR3 DNA: TGCAGTGGTGGACTACCCGGGGAGACCCAGTACTTC; CDR3 protein: CSGGLPGETQYF
D gene: -; CDR3 length: 14; J gene: TRBJ1-2; clone size: many; V gene: TRBV27; CDR3 DNA: TGTGCCAGCAGGGGTAGAAGAGGGGACTATGGCTACACCTTC; CDR3 protein: CASRGRRGDYGYTF
D gene: -; CDR3 length: 13; J gene: TRBJ1-2; clone size: many; V gene: TRBV19; CDR3 DNA: TGTGCCAGTAGTATGGACCGTTCTGCCGGCTACACCTTC; CDR3 protein: CASSMDRSAGYTF
D gene: -; CDR3 length: 15; J gene: TRBJ2-7; clone size: -; V gene: TRBV11-2; CDR3 DNA: TGTGCCAGCAGCTTAGATCAGGAACGATCCTACGAGCAGTACTTC; CDR3 protein: CASSLDQERSYEQYF
D gene: TRBD1; CDR3 length: 17; J gene: TRBJ1-1; clone size: once; V gene: TRBV19; CDR3 DNA: TGTGCCAGCAGTACCTATCTCGGGACAGACTTAAACACTGAAGCTTTCTTT; CDR3 protein: CASSTYLGTDLNTEAFF
D gene: -; CDR3 length: 16; J gene: TRBJ1-5; clone size: few; V gene: TRBV4-1; CDR3 DNA: TGCGCCAGCAGCCAAGGGTCGGTTATGGGCAATCAGCCCCAGCATTTT; CDR3 protein: CASSQGSVMGNQPQHF
D gene: -; CDR3 length: 16; J gene: TRBJ2-2; clone size: -; V gene: TRBV6-1; CDR3 DNA: TGTGCCAGCACACGTTCGGGCAGGGGAAGGTCCGGGGAGCTGTTTTTT; CDR3 protein: CASTRSGRGRSGELFF
D gene: TRBD1; CDR3 length: 16; J gene: TRBJ2-7; clone size: -; V gene: TRBV5-1; CDR3 DNA: TGCGCCAGCAGCGCCATCACAGGGGACCGCCTCTACGAGCAGTACTTC; CDR3 protein: CASSAITGDRLYEQYF
D gene: -; CDR3 length: 15; J gene: TRBJ2-5; clone size: -; V gene: TRBV6-1; CDR3 DNA: TGTGCCAGCACCCCCCCGGCGGGGTATGATGAGACCCAGTACTTC; CDR3 protein: CASTPPAGYDETQYF
D gene: TRBD2; CDR3 length: 15; J gene: TRBJ2-5; clone size: many; V gene: TRBV20-1; CDR3 DNA: TGCAGTGCTCAAGGACTAGCGGGGATACAAGAGACCCAGTACTTC; CDR3 protein: CSAQGLAGIQETQYF